This T cell receptor (beta chain) emerged from a study of radiation and T cells in renal cell carcinoma. Study outcomes and limitations: Compared with controls, irradiated tumors had more, larger dominant CDR3 motifs.

Treatment denoted: treatment-naive control, cytoreductive nephrectomy. Controls included a few female and roughly 12 male donors, resected 2011 to 2014. TCRdb's table, derived via immunoSEQ multiplex PCR, lists solely in-frame clones and lacks some. Of 25,000 or so clones listed, approximately 54% were seen once; the top ten hold about 20%. The V gene lost 1 base and the J gene lost 4 bases, with 13 bases spanning the gap. This CDR3 is 15 amino acids long. Germline CDR1 and CDR2: LGHNA and YNFKEQ. This clone was observed a handful of times. The antigen is unknown. This TCR derives from a human donor with renal cell carcinoma. V usage is TRBV4-2 and J usage is TRBJ1-2; D remains ambiguous. The source material was tumor tissue, sampled from a patient whose treatment was nephrectomy without radiotherapy. The CDR3 region is CASSQVGQVIYGYTF. The CDR3 nucleotides are TGTGCCAGCAGCCAAGTAGGCCAGGTGATCTATGGCTACACCTTC.